This T cell receptor beta chain was retrieved from a study of shared clonotypes between healthy human individuals. Overall study: Ranging from 18 to 49 in age, donors were two women and three men.

Here immunoSEQ multiplex PCR was the method, and the copy in TCRdb shows in-frame clones only, minus some. The table lists fewer than 1.6 million clones, approximately 98.5% of them singletons. With 8 bases removed from V and 4 bases from J, the gap between germline ends came to 18 bases. CDR3 length: 14 amino acids. Germline lookup yields CDR1 MNHEY and CDR2 SVGAGI. The TCR comes from a man aged 25-45 years in good health. The specimen sequenced was naive CD4+ T cells sorted from blood. Subset in this sample: CD45RA+ positively selected. The chain combines TRBV6-5 with TRBJ2-7; a possible D gene is TRBD2 (6 bases). The CDR3 spells CASFSPGGKYEQYF. Here the CDR3 DNA reads TGTGCCAGCTTTTCACCGGGCGGGAAATACGAGCAGTACTTC.